These 10 T cell receptor beta chains came from one sample sequenced in a study of shared clonotypes between healthy human individuals. Sequencing was performed with immunoSEQ multiplex PCR; in TCRdb, only in-frame clones are kept and a portion is missing. The data contain a few million clones, 90% to 95% of them singletons. The naive CD8 subset, CD45RO-negative cells positively selected for CCR7, excluded terminally differentiated effector memory CD45RA+ cells. The sequencing sample was made of naive CD8+ T cells from PBMCs. The source is a man in his late teens or twenties in good health. Some clones in this sample may be carry-over from other donors' samples.

V and J are TRBV7-7 and TRBJ2-6; D is unclear. This CDR3 comprises 17 residues. The V gene lost 5 bases and the J gene lost 5 bases, with 19 bases spanning the gap. The germline V gene has CDR1 SSHAT and CDR2 FNYEAQ (reference sequence). The chain's CDR3 is CASSVVRPQSRANVLTF. The CDR3 bases are TGTGCCAGCAGCGTGGTGCGGCCACAAAGTCGGGCCAACGTCCTGACTTTC.

The rearrangement joins TRBV27 to TRBJ1-1; a possible D gene is TRBD1 (5 bases). Trimming pared 6 bases from V and 0 bases from J, leaving 17 bases between. The CDR3 has 16 amino acids. CDR1 MNHEY and CDR2 SMNVEV come from the germline V gene (reference sequence). For the CDR3, the DNA is TGTGCCAGCAGCCCCGACGGGGAGGGGTTGAACACTGAAGCTTTCTTT. It encodes CASSPDGEGLNTEAFF.

The rearrangement links TRBV13 to TRBJ2-7, with D perhaps TRBD1 or TRBD2 (5 bases each). The CDR3 length is 12 residues. Germline V gene sequence: CDR1 PRHDT, CDR2 FYEKMQ (reference sequence). V was pared by 7 bases and J by 4 bases, with 11 bases between. For the CDR3, the DNA is TGTGCCAGCAAGACGAGGGGTTACGAGCAGTACTTC. Amino acids: CASKTRGYEQYF.

The chain joins TRBV7-9 to TRBJ2-5, with unresolved D. This CDR3 has 12 residues. Germline values: CDR1 SEHNR, CDR2 FQNEAQ (reference sequence). The V and J ends lost 4 bases and 9 bases respectively, with 12 bases between them. The CDR3 loop is CASSSPLLAQYF. The DNA for the CDR3 is TGTGCCAGCAGCTCCCCGTTGTTGGCCCAGTACTTC.

The rearrangement uses TRBV4-1 and TRBJ1-4, with a possible D match to TRBD1 (5 bases). Trimming stripped 4 bases from V and 3 bases from J, with 15 bases between. The CDR3 is made up of 16 amino acids. Germline CDR1 and CDR2: MGHRA and YSYEKL. CDR3 region: CASSLGVRMSNEKLFF. CDR3 DNA: TGCGCCAGCAGCCTAGGGGTAAGGATGTCTAATGAAAAACTGTTTTTT.

V and J are TRBV6-6 and TRBJ2-1, with TRBD2 as a possible D gene (5 bases). V was trimmed by 10 bases and J by 8 bases, leaving 12 bases between them. In germline, CDR1 is MNHNY, CDR2 SVGAGI (reference sequence). The CDR3 totals 11 residues. Written as DNA, the CDR3 is TGTGCCACGAAAACGAGGGATGAGCAGTTCTTC. Its protein product is CATKTRDEQFF.

The rearrangement joins TRBV10-3 to TRBJ2-3, with D perhaps matching TRBD2 (6 bases). The CDR3 loop spans 15 amino acids. Germline V gene data show CDR1 as ENHRY and CDR2 as SYGVKD. With 2 bases removed from V and 0 bases from J, the gap between germline ends came to 9 bases. CDR3 residues: CAISEARGSTDTQYF. The CDR3, as DNA: TGTGCCATCAGTGAGGCGCGGGGCAGCACAGATACGCAGTATTTT.

This chain links TRBV4-2 with TRBJ1-1; TRBD1 aligns across 8 bases. The CDR3 consists of 20 residues. Germline V lookup: CDR1 LGHNA, CDR2 YNFKEQ. With 0 bases clipped from V and 4 bases from J, the junction kept 19 bases outside the gene matches. CDR3 nucleotide sequence: TGTGCCAGCAGCCAAGATCAGACGGGAGGGACCCTCACAGGGGGCACTGAAGCTTTCTTT. This gives the protein CASSQDQTGGTLTGGTEAFF.

The rearrangement uses TRBV7-9 and TRBJ1-2; 7 bases fit TRBD1. The germline CDR1 and CDR2 sequences are SEHNR and FQNEAQ (reference sequence). The CDR3 is 11 residues long. With 10 bases clipped from V and 6 bases from J, the junction kept 5 bases outside the gene matches. In DNA, the CDR3 is TGTGCCAAAGAGGGGGCTGATGGCTACACCTTC. This sequence encodes CAKEGADGYTF.

This rearrangement joins TRBV5-1 to TRBJ2-1; 11 nucleotides align to TRBD2. V shed 1 base and J 4 bases; nucleotides not matched to a gene: 1. Germline V gene data show CDR1 as SGHRS and CDR2 as YFSETQ. The CDR3 is 15 amino acids. The CDR3 loop is CASSLWTSGYNEQFF. The CDR3, as DNA: TGCGCCAGCAGCTTGTGGACTAGCGGGTACAATGAGCAGTTCTTC.